These T cell receptor beta chains were read from a single sample in a study of cytomegalovirus exposure and HLA in healthy donors. Assay used: immunoSEQ multiplex PCR; TCRdb lists only in-frame clones, some missing. The sample carries tens of thousands of clones, roughly 67% recorded once. The specimen was PBMCs. These receptors all come from a man in his forties in good health and CMV-seropositive. The CDR3 runs from the conserved cysteine through the conserved F or W. Each record gives: V gene, CDR3 protein.

>TRBV27
CASGLRFGRGTDTQYF
>TRBV7-2
CASSLTGGHSYEQYF
>TRBV10-3
CAISVGTPRDGELFF
>TRBV5-1
CASSLIGDSSGNTIYF
>TRBV7-8
CASSPNTGWGNQPQHF
>TRBV6-5
CASSYSTGQNEKLFF
>TRBV19
CASSISGAIKLFF
>TRBV4-3
CASSQGNRVRTDTQYF
>TRBV10-3
CAVTDRGLGYTF
>TRBV18
CASSPQEPRAGDYGYTF
>TRBV10-3
CAITGALSGNTIYF
>TRBV2
CASSVTGHYEQYF